Listed below are T cell receptor beta chains from one sample, sequenced in a study of brain T cells in children with intractable seizures. Some clones are missing from TCRdb's copy, which holds only in-frame ones; the method was immunoSEQ multiplex PCR. The data contain 95,000 to 120,000 clones, 85% to 95% of them singletons. The sample was peripheral blood, taken at surgery. Receptors were obtained from a boy less than two years old with hemimegalencephaly and intractable seizures. The CDR3 runs from the conserved cysteine through the conserved F or W. A D gene is named only where the DNA matches it firmly. Clone size is shown for a subset of rows, as once, few, many or a class of expanded clone.

j_call v_call d_call clone_size cdr3_nt cdr3_aa
TRBJ1-1 TRBV5-1 - - TGCGCCAGCAGCTTGTGGGGGAGGTCCCTCATGAACACTGAAGCTTTCTTT CASSLWGRSLMNTEAFF
TRBJ1-4 TRBV28 - - TGTGCCAGCAGTTTTCTGGCCGCTGAAAAACTGTTTTTT CASSFLAAEKLFF
TRBJ2-1 TRBV9 TRBD2 - TGTGCCAGCAGCGTAGGAGCGGGAGGCAGCTCCTACAATGAGCAGTTCTTC CASSVGAGGSSYNEQFF
TRBJ2-7 TRBV7-7 - - TGTGCCAGCAGCTTTAAAGGAATCCACGAGCAGTACTTC CASSFKGIHEQYF
TRBJ2-3 TRBV2 TRBD1 - TGTGCCAGCAGCCGGGACAGGGGCACAGATACGCAGTATTTT CASSRDRGTDTQYF
TRBJ2-3 TRBV5-1 TRBD2 - TGCGCCAGCAGCTACCGAAGCGGGAGCGTGACAGATACGCAGTATTTT CASSYRSGSVTDTQYF
TRBJ2-1 TRBV28 TRBD2 - TGTGCCAGCAGCCTCTGGGGGAGGGGTAAGGATGAGCAGTTCTTC CASSLWGRGKDEQFF
TRBJ2-7 TRBV6-5 - - TGTGCCAGCAGTTACAGAATTAGCGGAGGTCTCCTCGAGCAGTACTTC CASSYRISGGLLEQYF
TRBJ2-7 TRBV7-9 TRBD2 - TGTGCCAGCAGCTTAATCACTAGCGGGAGTTACGAGCAGTACTTC CASSLITSGSYEQYF
TRBJ2-2 TRBV7-2 TRBD2 - TGTGCCAGCAGCTGGACTAGCGGGAGACCCACCGGGGAGCTGTTTTTT CASSWTSGRPTGELFF
TRBJ2-7 TRBV5-1 - once TGCGCCAGCAGCGACCCCCCGTCAACCTACGAGCAGTACTTC CASSDPPSTYEQYF
TRBJ1-5 TRBV10-3 - - TGTGCCATCAGTGGACCGAATCAGCCCCAGCATTTT CAISGPNQPQHF
TRBJ1-2 TRBV6-6 TRBD1 - TGTGCCAGCAGCGGGTTAAGTAGGCTCCGGGACAGGGGACACCGGGGGGGCTACACCTTC CASSGLSRLRDRGHRGGYTF
TRBJ1-1 TRBV7-2 - - TGTGCCAGCAGCCCCCGACGGCTCACTGAAGCTTTCTTT CASSPRRLTEAFF
TRBJ2-5 TRBV10-2 - - TGCGCCAGCAGTTCCCAGGTTTTACAGACCCAGTACTTC CASSSQVLQTQYF
TRBJ2-1 TRBV7-8 TRBD2 - TGTGCCAGCAGCCCCCTGGGAGGTAGCGGGAGAACTAATGAGCAGTTCTTC CASSPLGGSGRTNEQFF
TRBJ1-1 TRBV25-1 TRBD1 - TGTGCCAGCAGTGAATGGGGACAGGGAGGAAAAGCTTTCTTT CASSEWGQGGKAFF
TRBJ2-3 TRBV9 - - TGTGCCAGCAGCGTCCAAGGTACAGATACGCAGTATTTT CASSVQGTDTQYF
TRBJ2-1 TRBV5-1 - - TGCGCCAGCAGCGGGGGGGCTAATGAGCAGTTCTTC CASSGGANEQFF
TRBJ2-7 TRBV11-2 - once TGTGCCAGCAGCTTCCGGGTCGTACCCCCCTACGAGCAGTACTTC CASSFRVVPPYEQYF
TRBJ2-3 TRBV6-5 TRBD2 - TGTGCCAGCAGTTACTCGAGTGGCGGGAGAGGCACGCAGTATTTT CASSYSSGGRGTQYF
TRBJ1-5 TRBV7-6 TRBD1 - TGTGCCAGCAGCCCTAAACCAGGGGGCAAGGTTCAGCCCCAGCATTTT CASSPKPGGKVQPQHF
TRBJ1-5 TRBV28 - - TGTGCCAGCAGTTTCTGGGACGTGAGCAATCAGCCCCAGCATTTT CASSFWDVSNQPQHF
TRBJ2-3 TRBV19 TRBD2 - TGTGCCAGTAGTCCTAGCGGGACCGCAGATACGCAGTATTTT CASSPSGTADTQYF
TRBJ1-4 TRBV7-2 - - TGTGCCAGCAGCTTAGTTCTGGCAGGGGATGAAAAACTGTTTTTT CASSLVLAGDEKLFF
TRBJ1-2 TRBV10-3 - - TGTGCCATCAGTGAGGTTTATGGCTACACCTTC CAISEVYGYTF
TRBJ2-1 TRBV4-2 TRBD2 - TGTGCCAGCAGCCAAGAACTTCGGACTAGCGGGTCGAGCTCCTACAATGAGCAGTTCTTC CASSQELRTSGSSSYNEQFF
TRBJ2-7 TRBV7-8 - - TGTGCCAGCAGATCTCAAGCGGGTCTCTCCTACGAGCAGTACTTC CASRSQAGLSYEQYF
TRBJ1-1 TRBV5-4 TRBD1 - TGTGCCAGCAGTTATACAGGGGGCACTGAAGCTTTCTTT CASSYTGGTEAFF
TRBJ2-7 TRBV10-3 TRBD2 - TGTGCCATCAGTGGACCAGCGGGAGGCCACGAGCAGTACTTC CAISGPAGGHEQYF
TRBJ1-1 TRBV5-5 - - TGTGCCAGCAGCTTGATCTCCAGCTCGAACACTGAAGCTTTCTTT CASSLISSSNTEAFF
TRBJ2-7 TRBV5-6 TRBD1 - TGTGCCAGCAGCTTGGGACAGGGTCCCCTCTACGAGCAGTACTTC CASSLGQGPLYEQYF
TRBJ2-1 TRBV27 TRBD1 - TGTGCCAGCAGTTTAACAGGGGGCCATGGGCAGTTCTTC CASSLTGGHGQFF
TRBJ1-1 TRBV7-6 TRBD1 - TGTGCCAGCAGCTTCGGGACAGGGGGCGCGGGCACTGAAGCTTTCTTT CASSFGTGGAGTEAFF
TRBJ2-6 TRBV4-1 - - TGCGCCAGCAGCCAAGGAGCCGAGTGGGGGGCGTTCTCCGGGGCCAACGTCCTGACTTTC CASSQGAEWGAFSGANVLTF
TRBJ2-1 TRBV27 TRBD1 - TGTGCCAGCAGTCCTCGACAGGGGCCCTCATCCTACAATGAGCAGTTCTTC CASSPRQGPSSYNEQFF
TRBJ1-2 TRBV19 TRBD1 - TGTGCCAGTAGTATGGGACAGGGGGTATATGGCTACACCTTC CASSMGQGVYGYTF
TRBJ2-7 TRBV11-2 - - TGTGCCAGCAGCTTAGACGCGGGCTACGAGCAGTACTTC CASSLDAGYEQYF
TRBJ1-1 TRBV18 - - TGTGCCAGCTCACTTCCGATTCCGAACACTGAAGCTTTCTTT CASSLPIPNTEAFF
TRBJ2-2 TRBV5-1 TRBD1 - TGCGCCAGCAGCCCATGGACAGGGATAAACACCGGGGAGCTGTTTTTT CASSPWTGINTGELFF
TRBJ1-2 TRBV28 - - TGTGCCAGCAGCCCACCCCCGGGAGGCTATGGCTACACCTTC CASSPPPGGYGYTF
TRBJ1-4 TRBV21-1 - - TGTGCCAGCAGCAAAGGGTGTCATAATGAAAAACTGTTTTTT CASSKGCHNEKLFF
TRBJ2-7 TRBV12-3/TRBV12-4 - - TGTGCCAGCAGTGGACCTAGCTCCTACGAGCAGTACTTC CASSGPSSYEQYF
TRBJ2-1 TRBV9 - - TGTGCCAGCAGCGCGAGACGCAATGAGCAGTTCTTC CASSARRNEQFF
TRBJ1-2 TRBV5-8 - once TGTGCCAGCAGCCAGCTGGGGGCAGGGCTCTATGGCTACACCTTC CASSQLGAGLYGYTF
TRBJ1-1 TRBV18 - - TGTGCCAGCTCACAGGTAGCCGGGCGGCTAGCTTTCTTT CASSQVAGRLAFF
TRBJ2-3 TRBV7-8 TRBD1 - TGTGCCAGCAGCCGTAGGGACAGAAGAGGCGATACGCAGTATTTT CASSRRDRRGDTQYF
TRBJ1-6 TRBV5-1 - - TGCGCCAGCAGCTTCCCCGACAGTCCCTCGGCACCCCTCCACTTT CASSFPDSPSAPLHF
TRBJ2-7 TRBV13 - - TGTGCCAGCAGCCACCGACAGGCTACCTACGAGCAGTACTTC CASSHRQATYEQYF
TRBJ2-1 TRBV24-1 TRBD2 - TGTGCCACCAGGGGACTAGCGGGAGCGGGTGAGCAGTTCTTC CATRGLAGAGEQFF
TRBJ2-5 TRBV7-9 - - TGTGCCAGCAGCTCCTCGGTGACCCCAGAGACCCAGTACTTC CASSSSVTPETQYF
TRBJ2-2 TRBV6-4 - - TGTGCCAGCAGTGAGAACGGGGGAAACACCGGGGAGCTGTTTTTT CASSENGGNTGELFF
TRBJ1-6 TRBV7-3 TRBD1 few TGTGCCAGCAGCCCGGGACAGGGTTCACCCCTCCACTTT CASSPGQGSPLHF